The T cell receptor (beta chain) under discussion was sequenced for a study of radiation and T cells in renal cell carcinoma. Study results and limitations: Without pretreatment biopsies, baseline tumor clonotype presence was undetermined.

Here immunoSEQ multiplex PCR was the method, and the copy in TCRdb shows in-frame clones only, minus some. Among just over 95,000 clones listed, about 88% were seen once. The time point was: baseline pretreatment blood. Documented treatment: 15 Gy SBRT to primary tumor, nephrectomy 4 weeks later. Serial blood draws occurred at baseline and 2 and 4 weeks post-SBRT. This renal cell carcinoma was of the clear cell type. For this clone: Its antigen is undetermined.

The CDR3 is made up of 15 amino acids. V lost 0 bases and J lost 8; bases outside the gene matches: 7. Germline V CDR1 and CDR2: MGHRA, YSYEKL. The sample in question was blood, obtained from a patient whose treatment included radiotherapy and nephrectomy. This TCR derives from a man in his forties or fifties with renal cell carcinoma. The chain employs TRBV4-1 and TRBJ1-1, with 9 bases that match TRBD1. DNA for the CDR3: TGCGCCAGCAGCCAAGATTGGAGACAGGGGGTGGAAGCTTTCTTT. Translating gives CASSQDWRQGVEAFF.